This T cell receptor (beta chain) emerged from a study of neurological immune-mediated disorders. General study findings and limits: No clinical or MRI feature was associated with the multiple sclerosis repertoire cluster. The phylogenetic placement of 18 of 34 multiple sclerosis patients' repertoires in one related-CDR3 cluster constitutes a possible signature.

This clonotype was detected ten times or more. Its specificity is not known. This CDR3 contains 17 residues. Germline CDR1 SGHKS, CDR2 YYEKEE (reference sequence). Trimming stripped 1 base from V and 0 bases from J, with 11 bases between. Synthesis of cDNA used 5'RACE (with 10-nucleotide random UMIs). MiXCR, run by TCRdb on the 5' RACE reads, gives a single entry per CDR3 protein. The sample has tens of thousands of distinct CDR3 sequences; 3% to 4% are singletons. Sequencing was performed on CD4+ T cells from blood. This receptor was taken from a middle-aged woman with multiple sclerosis. This chain links TRBV5-5 with TRBJ2-6; D is possibly TRBD2 (5 bases). CDR3 bases: TGTGCCAGCAGCTTGAACAGAGGGATCTCTGGGGCCAACGTCCTGACTTTC. Protein product: CASSLNRGISGANVLTF.